This T cell receptor (beta chain) was found in a study of post-analysis software for immune sequencing data. CDR1 and CDR2 from the germline V gene are MNHEY and SVGAGI. V lost 0 bases and J lost 10, with 19 bases in between. The CDR3 loop spans 16 amino acids. Included in the TCR beta cDNA libraries were unique molecular identifiers. From the PCR reads, TCRdb called clonotypes with MiXCR, one entry per CDR3 protein. This sample carries over 700,000 distinct CDR3 sequences, just under 30% of them seen once, and the ten largest clones take 0.56%. This clonotype was counted once. As yet, its antigen is unknown. Overall study findings and caveats: Relative to controls, patients with multiple sclerosis showed significantly lower normalized Chao1 diversity. Elevated frequency relative to controls characterized several TRBV segments in patients, TRBV5-6, TRBV5-1 and TRBV20-1 among them.

Sample: blood. V gene TRBV6-5 combines with J gene TRBJ2-1; D remains unclear. The sequence was collected from a girl under 18 with multiple sclerosis. The CDR3 reads CASSYSTGLVRYEQFF. The CDR3 DNA reads TGTGCCAGCAGTTACTCGACGGGTCTAGTGAGGTACGAGCAGTTCTTC.